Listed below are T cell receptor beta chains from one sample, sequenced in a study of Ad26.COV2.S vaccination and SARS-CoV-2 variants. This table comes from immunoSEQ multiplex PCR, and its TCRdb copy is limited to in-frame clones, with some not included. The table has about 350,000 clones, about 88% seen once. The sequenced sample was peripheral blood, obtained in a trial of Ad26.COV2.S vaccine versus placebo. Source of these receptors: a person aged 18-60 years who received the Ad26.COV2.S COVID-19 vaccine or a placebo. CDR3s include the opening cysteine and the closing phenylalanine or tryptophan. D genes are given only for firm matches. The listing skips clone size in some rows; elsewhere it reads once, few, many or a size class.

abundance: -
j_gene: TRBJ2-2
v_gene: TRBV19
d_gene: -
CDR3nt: TGTGCCAGTAGTTCCAGGGGGAACACCGGGGAGCTGTTTTTT
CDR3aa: CASSSRGNTGELFF

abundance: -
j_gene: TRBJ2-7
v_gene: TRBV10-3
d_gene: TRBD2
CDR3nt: TGTGCCATCAGTGAGTCTAGCGGACTAGCGCGGGGTGGGGAGCAGTACTTC
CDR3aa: CAISESSGLARGGEQYF

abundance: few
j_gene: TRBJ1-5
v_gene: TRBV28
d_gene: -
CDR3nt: TGTGCCAGCAGTTTAGGGATGGGGACCCTTATTAGCAATCAGCCCCAGCATTTT
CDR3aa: CASSLGMGTLISNQPQHF

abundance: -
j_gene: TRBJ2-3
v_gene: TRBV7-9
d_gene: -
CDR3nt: TGTGCCAGCAGCTACCCTAGCTCAGATACGCAGTATTTT
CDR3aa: CASSYPSSDTQYF

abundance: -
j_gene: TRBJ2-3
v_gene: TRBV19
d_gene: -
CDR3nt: TGTGCCAGTAGTCGTCAGGGCCACGGGACAGATACGCAGTATTTT
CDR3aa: CASSRQGHGTDTQYF

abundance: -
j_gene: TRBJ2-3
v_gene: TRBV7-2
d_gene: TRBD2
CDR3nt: TGTGCCAGCAGCTTCTCTCGACTAGCCGATACGCAGTATTTT
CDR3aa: CASSFSRLADTQYF

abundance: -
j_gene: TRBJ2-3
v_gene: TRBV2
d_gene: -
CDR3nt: TGTGCCAGCAGTGGGCCGGCAGATACGCAGTATTTT
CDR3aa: CASSGPADTQYF

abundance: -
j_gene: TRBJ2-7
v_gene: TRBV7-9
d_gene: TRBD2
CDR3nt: TGTGCCAGCAGCTTAGCGCGGGGAGCGGGAGGGCTCGACGAGCAGTACTTC
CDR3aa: CASSLARGAGGLDEQYF

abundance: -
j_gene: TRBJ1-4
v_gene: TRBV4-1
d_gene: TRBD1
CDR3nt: TGCGCCAGCAGCCGTCAACAGGGGTTAGCAACTAATGAAAAACTGTTTTTT
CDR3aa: CASSRQQGLATNEKLFF

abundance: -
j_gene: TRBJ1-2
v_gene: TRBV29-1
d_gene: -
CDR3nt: TGCAGCGTTGAGTGGGGCGGGTCTAACTATGGCTACACCTTC
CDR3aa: CSVEWGGSNYGYTF

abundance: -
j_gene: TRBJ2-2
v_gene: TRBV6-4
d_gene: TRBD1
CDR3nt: TGTGCCAGCAGTCAAACAGGGGCCACCGGGGAGCTGTTTTTT
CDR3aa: CASSQTGATGELFF

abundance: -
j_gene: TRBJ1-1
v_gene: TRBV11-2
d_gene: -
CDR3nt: TGTGCCAGCAGCTTACTTAGACAGGAAAGGAAAGCTTTCTTT
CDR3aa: CASSLLRQERKAFF

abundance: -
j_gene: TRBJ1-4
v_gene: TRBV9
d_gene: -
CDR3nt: TGTGCCAGCAGCGTAACTGACCACCCGACATATGAAAAACTGTTTTTT
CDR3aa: CASSVTDHPTYEKLFF

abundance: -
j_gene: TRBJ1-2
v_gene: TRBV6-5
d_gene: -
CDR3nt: TGTGCCAGCAGGTCCGATATTGGCTACACCTTC
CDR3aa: CASRSDIGYTF

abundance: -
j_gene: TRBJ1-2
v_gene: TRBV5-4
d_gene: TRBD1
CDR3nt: TGTGCCAGCAGCTTCGCCGGGACAGGGGGCTTCTATGGCTACACCTTC
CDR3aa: CASSFAGTGGFYGYTF

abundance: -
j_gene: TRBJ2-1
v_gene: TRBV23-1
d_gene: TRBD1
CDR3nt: TGCGCCAGCAGTAGTAGGACAGGGGGTCGCAATGAGCAGTTCTTC
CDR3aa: CASSSRTGGRNEQFF

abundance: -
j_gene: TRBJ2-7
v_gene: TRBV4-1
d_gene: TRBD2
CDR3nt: TGCGCCAGCAGCCAATCCGGGACTAGCGGCTACGAGCAGTACTTC
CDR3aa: CASSQSGTSGYEQYF

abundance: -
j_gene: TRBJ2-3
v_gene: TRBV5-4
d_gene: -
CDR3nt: TGTGCCAGCAGCTTGCCAGGGACAGATACGCAGTATTTT
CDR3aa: CASSLPGTDTQYF

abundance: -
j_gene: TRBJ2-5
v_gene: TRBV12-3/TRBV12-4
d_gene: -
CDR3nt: TGTGCCAGCAGTCGACGGGAGACCCAGTACTTC
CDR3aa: CASSRRETQYF

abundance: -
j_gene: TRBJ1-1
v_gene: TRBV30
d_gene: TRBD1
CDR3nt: TGTGCCTGGAATTGGGACAGTCGAGGGACTGAAGCTTTCTTT
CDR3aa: CAWNWDSRGTEAFF

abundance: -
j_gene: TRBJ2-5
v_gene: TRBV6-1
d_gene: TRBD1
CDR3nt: TGTGCCAGCAGTGAGGGTCTAGGACAGGGGGTAGAGACCCAGTACTTC
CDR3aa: CASSEGLGQGVETQYF

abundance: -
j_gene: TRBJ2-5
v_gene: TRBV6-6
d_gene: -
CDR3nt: TGTGCCAGCAGCGCGAGGCTAGCGAACCAAGAGACCCAGTACTTC
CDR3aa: CASSARLANQETQYF

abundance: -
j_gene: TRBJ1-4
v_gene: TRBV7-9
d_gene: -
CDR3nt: TGTGCCAGCAGCTTAGTTTGGGGGGCAGGGGAAAAACTGTTTTTT
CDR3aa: CASSLVWGAGEKLFF

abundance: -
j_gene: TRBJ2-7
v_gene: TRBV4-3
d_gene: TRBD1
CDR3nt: TGCGCCAGCAGCCAATCGGGACAGGGGTACGAGCAGTACTTC
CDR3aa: CASSQSGQGYEQYF

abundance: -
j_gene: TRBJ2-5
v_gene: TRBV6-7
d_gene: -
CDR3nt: TGTGCCAGCAGTTCCGCAGGTCTTTTTAGGGAGACCCAGTACTTC
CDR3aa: CASSSAGLFRETQYF

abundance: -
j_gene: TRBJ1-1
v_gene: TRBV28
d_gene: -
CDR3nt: TGTGCCAGCGTTCGGAGGGGAGTGAACACTGAAGCTTTCTTT
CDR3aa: CASVRRGVNTEAFF

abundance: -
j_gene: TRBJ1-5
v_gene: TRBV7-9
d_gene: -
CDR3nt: TGTGCCAGCAGCCCCGGGAATAGCAATCAGCCCCAGCATTTT
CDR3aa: CASSPGNSNQPQHF

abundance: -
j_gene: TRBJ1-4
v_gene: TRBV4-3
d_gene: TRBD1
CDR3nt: TGCGCCAGCAGCCACAGACAGGGAACCGAACTGTTTTTT
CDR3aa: CASSHRQGTELFF

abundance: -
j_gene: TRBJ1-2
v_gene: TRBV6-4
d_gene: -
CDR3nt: TGTGCCAGCACAAGGGGCCCCCGCAGAGGCTACACCTTC
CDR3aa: CASTRGPRRGYTF

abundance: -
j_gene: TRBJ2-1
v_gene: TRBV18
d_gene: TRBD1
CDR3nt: TGTGCCAGCTCACGCCGGGACAGGGGGCTGAAGAATGAGCAGTTCTTC
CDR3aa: CASSRRDRGLKNEQFF

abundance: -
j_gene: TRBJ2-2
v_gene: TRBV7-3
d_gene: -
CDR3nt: TGTGCCAGCAGCTTGGTGGGGGGTAACACCGGGGAGCTGTTTTTT
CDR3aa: CASSLVGGNTGELFF

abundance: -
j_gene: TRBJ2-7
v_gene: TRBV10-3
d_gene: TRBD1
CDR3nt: TGTGCCATCAGTGATTGGGACAGCGGCGAGCAGTACTTC
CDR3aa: CAISDWDSGEQYF

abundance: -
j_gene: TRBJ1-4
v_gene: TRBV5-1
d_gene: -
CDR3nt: TGCGCCAGCAGCGGGTTTGGTGAGGGGACTAATGAAAAACTGTTTTTT
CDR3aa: CASSGFGEGTNEKLFF

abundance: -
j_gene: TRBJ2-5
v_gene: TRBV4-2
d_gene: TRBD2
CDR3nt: TGTGCCAGCAGCCAAGATCCAGCGGGAGGGCCGGGGCAAGAGACCCAGTACTTC
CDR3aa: CASSQDPAGGPGQETQYF

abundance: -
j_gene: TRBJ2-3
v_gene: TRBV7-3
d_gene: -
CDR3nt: TGTGCCAGCAGCTTCGGGGGTTCAGATACGCAGTATTTT
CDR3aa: CASSFGGSDTQYF

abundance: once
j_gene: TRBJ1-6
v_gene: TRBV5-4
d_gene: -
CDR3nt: TGTGCCAGCAGCTTGTTCGTGGCCCGGGGGAATTCACCCCTCCACTTT
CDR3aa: CASSLFVARGNSPLHF

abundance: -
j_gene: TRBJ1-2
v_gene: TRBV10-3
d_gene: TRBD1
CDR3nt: TGTGCCATCAGTGAGTTGGACAGGGGGCGCGGCTATGGCTACACCTTC
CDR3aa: CAISELDRGRGYGYTF

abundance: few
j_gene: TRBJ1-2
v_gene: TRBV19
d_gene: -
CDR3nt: TGTGCCAGTAGTATTAGCGAAATGGCAGAGTATGGCTACACCTTC
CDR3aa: CASSISEMAEYGYTF

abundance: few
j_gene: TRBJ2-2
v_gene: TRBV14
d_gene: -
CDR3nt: TGTGCCAGCAGCCAAAACCAAGCGAACACCGGGGAGCTGTTTTTT
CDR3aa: CASSQNQANTGELFF

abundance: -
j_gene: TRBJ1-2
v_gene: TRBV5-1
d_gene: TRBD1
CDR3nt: TGCGCCAGCAGCTTCCTTTATCGACAGGGGGATAACTATGGCTACACCTTC
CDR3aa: CASSFLYRQGDNYGYTF

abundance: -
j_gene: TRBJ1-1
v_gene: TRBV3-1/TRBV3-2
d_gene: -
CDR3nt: TGTGCCAGCAGCCAAGATAGACGGGCCACTGAAGCTTTCTTT
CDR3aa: CASSQDRRATEAFF

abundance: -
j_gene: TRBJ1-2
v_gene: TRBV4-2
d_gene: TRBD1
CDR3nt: TGTGCCAGCAGCCAACTCATCCTCCCTACAGGGGACTATGGCTACACCTTC
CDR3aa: CASSQLILPTGDYGYTF

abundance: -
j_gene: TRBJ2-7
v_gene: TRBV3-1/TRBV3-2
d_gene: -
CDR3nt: TGTGCCAGCAGCCAAGGCGCCCCTCTCTGGTTC
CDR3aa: CASSQGAPLWF

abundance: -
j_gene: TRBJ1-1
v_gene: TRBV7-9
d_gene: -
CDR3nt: TGTGCCAGCACCCAGCAGGGCACTGAAGCTTTCTTT
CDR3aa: CASTQQGTEAFF

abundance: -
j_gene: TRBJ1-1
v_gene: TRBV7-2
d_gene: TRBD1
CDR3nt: TGTGCCAGCAGACGACCGGGACAGGGTTTTAACACTGAAGCTTTCTTT
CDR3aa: CASRRPGQGFNTEAFF

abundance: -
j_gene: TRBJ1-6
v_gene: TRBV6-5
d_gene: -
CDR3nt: TGTGCCAGCAGTTTTGCTGCCGACAGTGTGGATTCACCCCTCCACTTT
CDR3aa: CASSFAADSVDSPLHF

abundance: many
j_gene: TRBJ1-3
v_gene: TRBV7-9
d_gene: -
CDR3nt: TGTGCCAGTCCCCGGGGGGCTGGAAACACCATATATTTT
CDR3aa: CASPRGAGNTIYF

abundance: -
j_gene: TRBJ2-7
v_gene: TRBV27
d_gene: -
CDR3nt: TGTGCCAGCAGTTTGGGACAAGCCATCTACGAGCAGTACTTC
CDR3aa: CASSLGQAIYEQYF

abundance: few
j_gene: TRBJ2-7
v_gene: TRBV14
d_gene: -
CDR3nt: TGTGCCAGCAGCCAAGTGGCTGGGCCCTACGAGCAGTACTTC
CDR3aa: CASSQVAGPYEQYF

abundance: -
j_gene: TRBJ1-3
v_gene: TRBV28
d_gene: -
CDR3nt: TGTGCCAGCAGTTTACCAGGAAACACCATATATTTT
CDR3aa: CASSLPGNTIYF

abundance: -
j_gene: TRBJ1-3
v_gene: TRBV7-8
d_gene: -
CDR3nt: TGTGCCAGCAGCCGGCAGGGAGACTCTGGAAACACCATATATTTT
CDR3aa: CASSRQGDSGNTIYF

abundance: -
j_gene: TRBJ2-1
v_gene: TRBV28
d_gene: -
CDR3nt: TGTGCCAGCAGTTCCTGGACTCACGGATCCTACAATGAGCAGTTCTTC
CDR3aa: CASSSWTHGSYNEQFF

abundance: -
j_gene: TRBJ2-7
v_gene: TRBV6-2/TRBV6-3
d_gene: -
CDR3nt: TGTGCCAGCAGTGACCTCTACGAGCAGTACTTC
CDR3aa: CASSDLYEQYF

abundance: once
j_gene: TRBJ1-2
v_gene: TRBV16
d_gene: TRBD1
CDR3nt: TGTGCCAGCAGCCAATCCCCAATGGACAGGTTTGGATATGGCTACACCTTC
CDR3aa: CASSQSPMDRFGYGYTF

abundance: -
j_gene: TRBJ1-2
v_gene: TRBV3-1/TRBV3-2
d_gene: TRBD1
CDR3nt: TGTGCCAGCAGCCAAATCGAACAGGGGTCCGCTGGCTACACCTTC
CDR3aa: CASSQIEQGSAGYTF

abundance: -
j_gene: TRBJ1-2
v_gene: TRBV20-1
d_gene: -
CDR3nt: TGCAGTGCTAGAGATTTTAGGGGCTACACCTTC
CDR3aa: CSARDFRGYTF

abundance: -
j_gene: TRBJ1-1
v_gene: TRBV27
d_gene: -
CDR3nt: TGTGCCAGCAGTGTCAACAGGGTGACTGAAGCTTTCTTT
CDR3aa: CASSVNRVTEAFF

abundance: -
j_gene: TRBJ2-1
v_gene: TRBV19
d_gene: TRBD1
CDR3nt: TGTGCCAGTAGTATGAACAGGGGTGGCCGGAGGAGCTCCTACAATGAGCAGTTCTTC
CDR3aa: CASSMNRGGRRSSYNEQFF

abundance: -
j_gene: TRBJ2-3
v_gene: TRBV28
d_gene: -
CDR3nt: TGTGCCAGCAGTCGAAATACCGGGGCCTATTTT
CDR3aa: CASSRNTGAYF

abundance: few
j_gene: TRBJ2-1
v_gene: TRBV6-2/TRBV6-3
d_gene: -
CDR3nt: TGTGCCAGCAGTACGAGGATGAGTCATGAGCAGTTCTTC
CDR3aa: CASSTRMSHEQFF